There are a few counts of the clone carrying this T cell receptor (beta chain). These data originate in a study of T cell repertoires in cytomegalovirus infection. MiXCR, run by TCRdb on the reads, gives a single entry per CDR3 protein. The sample has around 330,000 distinct CDR3 sequences, about a sixth seen once. The CDR3 contains 12 residues. Trimming took 4 bases from V and 5 from J, leaving 8 bases between them. Per germline, CDR1 MNHEY and CDR2 SMNVEV (reference sequence). The source of this sequence is a human donor in good health (CMV status not recorded). Some clones in this sample may be carry-over from other donors' samples. The chain carries TRBV27 and TRBJ1-1; D ambiguous. The sample comprised PBMCs. The CDR3 bases are TGTGCCAGCAGTTGGGCTTTGACTGAAGCTTTCTTT. This codes for CASSWALTEAFF.